The TCR beta chain described here comes from a study of T cell responses to AZD1222 COVID-19 vaccine. Note on this clone: Its antigen remains unidentified.

From germline, CDR1 is LGHDT and CDR2 YNNKEL (reference sequence). Trimming cost V 4 bases and J 4 bases; bases outside gene matches: 0. The CDR3 runs to 13 residues. Method: immunoSEQ multiplex PCR; TCRdb's copy keeps in-frame clones and lacks some. This table holds tens of thousands of clones, approximately 83% found once. General study points: White British donors predominated, females outnumbered males, and clonal diversity was possibly underestimated. Compared with day 0, the breadth and depth of the Spike-specific TCR repertoire rose significantly after two doses of AZD1222.

This sequence was found in an adult in good health. The chain joins TRBV3-1 (or the pseudogene TRBV3-2) to TRBJ2-5; TRBD2 matches 10 bases. This sample comprised peripheral blood, obtained on day 0 of AZD1222 vaccination. CDR3 DNA: TGTGCCAGCAGCCGGACTAGCGGAGAGACCCAGTACTTC. Protein sequence: CASSRTSGETQYF.